The present T cell receptor (beta chain) was sequenced within a study of beta chain features in type 1 diabetes. Findings of the study overall: Type 1 diabetes patients showed fewer insertions and more deletions at VDJ junctions. Moderate but significant shortening of TCRB CDR3s was recorded in all four CD4+ subsets from Type 1 diabetes patients. Cells with high TCR expression could be over-represented by cDNA sequencing.

The V gene's germline CDR1 is SNHLY and CDR2 FYNNEI. This CDR3 is 13 amino acids long. The J segment lost 3 bases and the V segment lost 9 bases, leaving 7 bases of the junction unmatched. CD45RO/CCR7/CD25/CD127/CD95/CD27 separated CD4+ naive, central memory, regulatory and stem cell-like memory cells by sorting. Note on this clone: Its antigen remains unknown.

Sequencing targeted expressed TCRB transcripts, as all isolated RNA had been reverse transcribed. The method was immunoSEQ multiplex PCR; TCRdb's version includes in-frame clones alone and lacks a portion of them. The sample holds 160,000 or so clones, about 10% seen once. This rearrangement joins TRBV2 to TRBJ1-1; 7 bases match TRBD1. The receptor was derived from a woman in her twenties or thirties with type 1 diabetes. The material sequenced was central memory CD4+ T cells from blood. CDR3 nucleotides: TGTGCCAGTGAGGACAGGCGAGACACTGAAGCTTTCTTT. Translation gives CASEDRRDTEAFF. Complete variable domain (other parts from reference TRBV2 and TRBJ1-1): EPEVTQTPSHQVTQMGQEVILRCVPISNHLYFYWYRQILGQKVEFLVSFYNNEISEKSEIFDDQFSVERPDGSNFTLKIRSTKLEDSAMYFCASEDRRDTEAFFGQGTRLTVV.